This note documents a single T cell receptor (beta chain) sequence. What antigen it recognizes has not been identified. The data were obtained in a study of GPR56 and killer-like receptors on CD4 memory cells (dated by TCRdb to between 2019 and 2020). In terms of the full investigation: The study proposed that the stepwise gain of KLRB1, KLRG1, GPR56 and finally KLRF1 marks human CD4+ memory T-cell differentiation and cytokine production potential. Healthy blood donors in the study were described as age-matched to the liver disease patients, whose median age was approximately 68 years.

Before TCRbeta sequencing, fluorescence-activated cell sorting was used to enrich five KLR/GPR56-defined CD4+ populations. TCRbeta repertoires of five CD4+ T-cell subsets defined by KLRB1, KLRG1, GPR56 and KLRF1 expression were sequenced to test a linear memory differentiation pathway. TCR-sequenced cells came from peripheral blood of healthy control individuals, reported as five donors in the TCRbeta analysis figure. The researchers collected heparinized peripheral blood and processed every sample within one hour of retrieval. Blood was diluted 1:2 in PBS, and peripheral blood mononuclear cells were then isolated from the diluted blood at room temperature by Biocoll density gradient centrifugation. Before flow sorting, CD4+ T cells were enriched from freshly isolated PBMCs by magnetic sorting with anti-CD4 MicroBeads. A BD FACSAria II was used to sort CD4+ T cells enriched from PBMCs of healthy donors according to marker expression. Surface staining used anti-KLRB1 clone 191B8, anti-KLRF1 clone 4A4.D10 and anti-KLRG1 clone REA261 antibodies from Miltenyi Biotec.

The listed sequencing device is Illumina HiSeq 2500. For construction of sequencing libraries, the recombined TCRbeta locus was amplified according to a previously published PCR protocol. The paper's data handling went like this. Reads whose average quality score was below 30 were removed, and the reads that remained were processed with IMSEQ. Each clonotype was defined by the combination of Vbeta gene, Jbeta gene and CDR3 amino acid sequence. The Morisita-Horn index, computed on the top 100 expanded clones, was used to quantify repertoire overlap between populations. Renyi diversity profiles, calculated on the top 100 expanded clones, were used to assess clonal diversity. TCRdb reprocessed the reads, reporting each CDR3 protein sequence once and no DNA. The V and J calls follow TCRdb's processing rather than the paper's. This sample's table carries a few hundred distinct CDR3 sequences. The ten largest clonotypes hold about 79% of the sample.

What the authors observed across the whole study: Clonal frequency started low in the marker-negative population and rose progressively along the proposed pathway, while TCRbeta diversity decreased accordingly. Overlap of TCR repertoires was especially pronounced between late populations 4 and 5, and partly extended to population 3. The authors took the finding that clones dominating late populations 4 and 5 were also present in early populations 1 and 2 as evidence for linear differentiation. Rather than covering full repertoires, the diversity and similarity analyses were limited to the 100 most expanded clones in each population.

The germline V gene yields SGDLS for CDR1 and YYNGEE for CDR2. CDR3 length: 15 amino acids, cysteine to phenylalanine. No DNA accompanies this entry. The V gene is TRBV9 and the J gene is TRBJ2-2; TCRdb picks TRBD1, but there is no DNA to check that call. Sequencing used memory CD4+ T cells from blood. The sequence was collected from a human donor in good health. The CDR3 has the sequence CASSVGTVNTGELFF.